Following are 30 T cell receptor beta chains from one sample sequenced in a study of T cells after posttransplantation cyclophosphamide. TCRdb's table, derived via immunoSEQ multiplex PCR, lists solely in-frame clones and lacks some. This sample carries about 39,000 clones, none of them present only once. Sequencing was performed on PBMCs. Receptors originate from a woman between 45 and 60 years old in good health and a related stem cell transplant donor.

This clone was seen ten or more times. The CDR3 reads CASSETLASYEQYF. The CDR3 nucleotides read TGTGCCAGCAGTGAAACGTTAGCTTCCTACGAGCAGTACTTC. The rearrangement joins TRBV6-1 to TRBJ2-7, with D uncertain. Per germline, CDR1 MNHNS and CDR2 SASEGT. The V end was cut by 2 bases, the J end by 1 base, with 9 bases between. The CDR3 sequence is 14 residues long.

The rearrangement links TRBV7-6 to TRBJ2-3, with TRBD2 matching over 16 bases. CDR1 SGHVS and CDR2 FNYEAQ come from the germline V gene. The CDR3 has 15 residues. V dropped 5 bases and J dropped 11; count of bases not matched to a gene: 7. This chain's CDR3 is CASSQAGTSGGGQYF. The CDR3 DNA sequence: TGTGCCAGCAGCCAAGCCGGGACTAGCGGGGGGGGGCAGTATTTT.

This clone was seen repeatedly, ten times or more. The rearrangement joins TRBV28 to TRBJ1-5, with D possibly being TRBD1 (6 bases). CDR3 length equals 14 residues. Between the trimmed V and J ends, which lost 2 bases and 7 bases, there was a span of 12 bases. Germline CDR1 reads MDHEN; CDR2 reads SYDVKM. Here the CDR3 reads CASSLGQLGQPQHF. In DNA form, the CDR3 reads TGTGCCAGCAGTTTAGGACAGTTGGGGCAGCCCCAGCATTTT.

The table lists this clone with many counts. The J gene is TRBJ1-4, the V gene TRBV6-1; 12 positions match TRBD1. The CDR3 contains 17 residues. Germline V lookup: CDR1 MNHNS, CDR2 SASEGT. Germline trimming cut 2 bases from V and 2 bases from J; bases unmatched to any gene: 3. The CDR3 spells CASSEPGQGATNEKLFF. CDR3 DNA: TGTGCCAGCAGTGAACCGGGACAGGGGGCTACTAATGAAAAACTGTTTTTT.

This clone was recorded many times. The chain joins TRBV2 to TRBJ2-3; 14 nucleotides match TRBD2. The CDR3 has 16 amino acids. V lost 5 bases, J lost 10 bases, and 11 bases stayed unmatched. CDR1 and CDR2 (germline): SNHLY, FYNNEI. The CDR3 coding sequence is TGTGCCAGCAGTCACCAGACTAGCGGGGGGGAGGAATCGCAGTATTTT. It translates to CASSHQTSGGEESQYF.

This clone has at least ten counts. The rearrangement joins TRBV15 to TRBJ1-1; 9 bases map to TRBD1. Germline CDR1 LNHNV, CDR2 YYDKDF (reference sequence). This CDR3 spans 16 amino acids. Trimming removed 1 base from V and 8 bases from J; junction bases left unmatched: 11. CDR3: CATSRGRGQGRSEAFF. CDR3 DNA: TGTGCCACCAGCAGAGGCCGGGGACAGGGAAGGTCGGAAGCTTTCTTT.

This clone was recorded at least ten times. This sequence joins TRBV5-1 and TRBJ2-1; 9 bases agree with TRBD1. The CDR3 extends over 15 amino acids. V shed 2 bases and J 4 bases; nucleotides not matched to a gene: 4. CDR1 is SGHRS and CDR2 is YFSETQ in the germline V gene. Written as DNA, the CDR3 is TGCGCCAGCAGCTTACAGGGGGCTGGATACAATGAGCAGTTCTTC. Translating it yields CASSLQGAGYNEQFF.

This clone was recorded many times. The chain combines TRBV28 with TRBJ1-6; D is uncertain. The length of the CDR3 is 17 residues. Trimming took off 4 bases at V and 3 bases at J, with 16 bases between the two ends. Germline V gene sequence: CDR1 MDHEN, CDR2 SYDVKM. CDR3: CASSSYAGSHYNSPLHF. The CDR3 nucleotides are TGTGCCAGCAGTTCCTATGCGGGATCCCACTATAATTCACCCCTCCACTTT.

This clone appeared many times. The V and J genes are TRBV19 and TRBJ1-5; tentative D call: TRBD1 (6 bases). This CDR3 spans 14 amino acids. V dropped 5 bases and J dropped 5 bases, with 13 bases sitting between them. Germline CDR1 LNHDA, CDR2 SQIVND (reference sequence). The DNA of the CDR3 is TGTGCCAGTAGTTTGACAGGTACCGATCAGCCCCAGCATTTT. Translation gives CASSLTGTDQPQHF.

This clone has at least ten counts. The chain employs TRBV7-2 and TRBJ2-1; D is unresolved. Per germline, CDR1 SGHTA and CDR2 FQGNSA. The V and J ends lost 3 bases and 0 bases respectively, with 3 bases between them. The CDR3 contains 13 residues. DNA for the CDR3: TGTGCCAGCAGCTTCAGCTCCTACAATGAGCAGTTCTTC. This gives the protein CASSFSSYNEQFF. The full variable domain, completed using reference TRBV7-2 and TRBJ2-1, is GAGVSQSPSNKVTEKGKDVELRCDPISGHTALYWYRQSLGQGLEFLIYFQGNSAPDKSGLPSDRFSAERTGGSVSTLTIQRTQQEDSAVYLCASSFSSYNEQFFGPGTRLTVL.

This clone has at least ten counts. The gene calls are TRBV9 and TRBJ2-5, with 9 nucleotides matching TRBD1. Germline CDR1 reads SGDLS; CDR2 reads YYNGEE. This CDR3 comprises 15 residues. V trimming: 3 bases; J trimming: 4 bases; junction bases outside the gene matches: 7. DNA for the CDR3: TGTGCCAGCAGCGAAACAGGGGGCGATTTAGAGACCCAGTACTTC. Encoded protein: CASSETGGDLETQYF.

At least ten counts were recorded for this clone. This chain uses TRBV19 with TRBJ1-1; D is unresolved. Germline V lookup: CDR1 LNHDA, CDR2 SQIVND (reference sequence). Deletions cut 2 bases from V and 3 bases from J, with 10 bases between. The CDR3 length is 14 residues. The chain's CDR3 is CASSISQVYTEAFF. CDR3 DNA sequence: TGTGCCAGTAGTATAAGCCAGGTCTACACTGAAGCTTTCTTT.

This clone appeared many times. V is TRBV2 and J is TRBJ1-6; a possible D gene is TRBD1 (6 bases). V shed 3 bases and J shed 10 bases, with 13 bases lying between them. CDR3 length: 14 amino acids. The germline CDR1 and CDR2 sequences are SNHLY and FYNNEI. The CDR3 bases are TGTGCCAGCAGTGATGGGGGGGCGCGATCACCCCTCCACTTT. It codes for CASSDGGARSPLHF.

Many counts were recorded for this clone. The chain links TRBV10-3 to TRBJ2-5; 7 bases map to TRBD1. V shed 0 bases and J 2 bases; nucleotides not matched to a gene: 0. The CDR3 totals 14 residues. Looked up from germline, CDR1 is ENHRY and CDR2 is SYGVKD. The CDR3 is CAISESGQQETQYF. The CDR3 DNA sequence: TGTGCCATCAGTGAGTCGGGACAGCAAGAGACCCAGTACTTC.

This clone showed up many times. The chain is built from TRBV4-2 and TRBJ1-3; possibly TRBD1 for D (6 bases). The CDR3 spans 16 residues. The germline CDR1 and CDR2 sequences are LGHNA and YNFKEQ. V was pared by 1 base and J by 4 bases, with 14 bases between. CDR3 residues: CASSQVSTGPGNTIYF. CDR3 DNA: TGTGCCAGCAGCCAAGTGTCGACAGGACCAGGAAACACCATATATTTT.

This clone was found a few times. Here the CDR3 DNA reads TGTGCCAGCAGTTCCACAACCGACAATAAAAAACTGTTTTTT. Translated: CASSSTTDNKKLFF. V gene TRBV27 combines with J gene TRBJ1-4; D gene ambiguous. V gave up 4 bases and J gave up 9 bases, with 15 bases separating them. This CDR3 spans 14 amino acids. Germline values: CDR1 MNHEY, CDR2 SMNVEV (reference sequence).

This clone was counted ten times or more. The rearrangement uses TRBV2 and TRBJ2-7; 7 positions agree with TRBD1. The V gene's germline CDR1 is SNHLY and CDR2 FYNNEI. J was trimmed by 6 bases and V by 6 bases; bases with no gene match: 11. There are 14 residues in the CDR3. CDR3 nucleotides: TGTGCCAGCAGCTCTACAGGGGTGACGGGCGAGCAGTACTTC. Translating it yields CASSSTGVTGEQYF. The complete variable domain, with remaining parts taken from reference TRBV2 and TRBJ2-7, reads EPEVTQTPSHQVTQMGQEVILRCVPISNHLYFYWYRQILGQKVEFLVSFYNNEISEKSEIFDDQFSVERPDGSNFTLKIRSTKLEDSAMYFCASSSTGVTGEQYFGPGTRLTVT.

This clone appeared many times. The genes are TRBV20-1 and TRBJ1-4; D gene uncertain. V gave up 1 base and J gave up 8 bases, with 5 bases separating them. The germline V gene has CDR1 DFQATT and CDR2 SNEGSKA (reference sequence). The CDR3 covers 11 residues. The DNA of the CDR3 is TGCAGTGCTAGAGCTGTGGAAAAACTGTTTTTT. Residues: CSARAVEKLFF.

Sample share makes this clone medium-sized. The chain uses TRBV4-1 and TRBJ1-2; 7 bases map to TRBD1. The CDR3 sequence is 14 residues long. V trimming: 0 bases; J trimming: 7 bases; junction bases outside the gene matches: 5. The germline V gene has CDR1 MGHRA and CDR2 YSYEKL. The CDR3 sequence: CASSQETGVLGYTF. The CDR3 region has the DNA TGCGCCAGCAGCCAAGAAACAGGGGTTCTTGGCTACACCTTC.

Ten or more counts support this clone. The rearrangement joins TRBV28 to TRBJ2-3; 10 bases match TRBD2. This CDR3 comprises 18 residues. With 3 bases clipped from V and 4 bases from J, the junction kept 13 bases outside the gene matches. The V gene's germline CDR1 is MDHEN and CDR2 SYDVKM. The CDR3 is CASSFPRGSGGRADTQYF. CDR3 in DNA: TGTGCCAGCAGTTTTCCCCGGGGTAGCGGGGGGCGGGCAGATACGCAGTATTTT. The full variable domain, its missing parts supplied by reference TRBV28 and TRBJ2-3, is DVKVTQSSRYLVKRTGEKVFLECVQDMDHENMFWYRQDPGLGLRLIYFSYDVKMKEKGDIPEGYSVSREKKERFSLILESASTNQTSMYLCASSFPRGSGGRADTQYFGPGTRLTVL.

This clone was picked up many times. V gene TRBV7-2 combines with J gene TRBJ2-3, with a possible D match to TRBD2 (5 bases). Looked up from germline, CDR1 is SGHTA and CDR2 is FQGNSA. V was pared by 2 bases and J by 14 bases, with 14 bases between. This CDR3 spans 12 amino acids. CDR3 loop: CASSLQRGGGYF. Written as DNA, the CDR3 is TGTGCCAGCAGCTTACAGCGAGGAGGCGGGTATTTT. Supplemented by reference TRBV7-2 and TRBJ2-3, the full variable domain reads GAGVSQSPSNKVTEKGKDVELRCDPISGHTALYWYRQSLGQGLEFLIYFQGNSAPDKSGLPSDRFSAERTGGSVSTLTIQRTQQEDSAVYLCASSLQRGGGYFGPGTRLTVL.

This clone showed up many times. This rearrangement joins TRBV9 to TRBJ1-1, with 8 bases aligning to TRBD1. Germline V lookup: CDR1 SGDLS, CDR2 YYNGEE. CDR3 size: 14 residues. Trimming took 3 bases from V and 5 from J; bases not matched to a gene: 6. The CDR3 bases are TGTGCCAGCAGCGCGTCGACAGGGGAGACTGAAGCTTTCTTT. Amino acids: CASSASTGETEAFF.

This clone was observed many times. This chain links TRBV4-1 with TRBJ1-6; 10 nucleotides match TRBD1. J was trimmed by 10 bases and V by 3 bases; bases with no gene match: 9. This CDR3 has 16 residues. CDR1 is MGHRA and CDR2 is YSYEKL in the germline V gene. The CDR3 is CASSQAWDRGRSPLHF. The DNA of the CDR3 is TGCGCCAGCAGCCAGGCCTGGGACAGGGGTCGGTCACCCCTCCACTTT.

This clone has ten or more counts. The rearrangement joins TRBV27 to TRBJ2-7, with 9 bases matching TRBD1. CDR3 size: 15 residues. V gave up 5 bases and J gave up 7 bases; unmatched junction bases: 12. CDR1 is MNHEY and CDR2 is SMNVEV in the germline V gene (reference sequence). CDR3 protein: CASSPRTGASLEQYF. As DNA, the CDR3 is TGTGCCAGCAGTCCCCGGACAGGGGCCTCCTTAGAGCAGTACTTC.

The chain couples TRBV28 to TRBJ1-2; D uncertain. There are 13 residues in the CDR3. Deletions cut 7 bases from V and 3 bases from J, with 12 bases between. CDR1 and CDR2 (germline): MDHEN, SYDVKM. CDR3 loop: CASTLSRDYGYTF. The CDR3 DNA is TGTGCCAGCACCCTTAGCCGGGACTATGGCTACACCTTC.

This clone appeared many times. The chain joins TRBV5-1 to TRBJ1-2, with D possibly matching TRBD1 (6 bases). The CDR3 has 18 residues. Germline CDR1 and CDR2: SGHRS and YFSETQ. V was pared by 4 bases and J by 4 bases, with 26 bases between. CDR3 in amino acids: CASSLRTGSTGKSYGYTF. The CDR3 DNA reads TGCGCCAGCAGCCTACGGACGGGTTCGACAGGCAAGAGCTATGGCTACACCTTC.

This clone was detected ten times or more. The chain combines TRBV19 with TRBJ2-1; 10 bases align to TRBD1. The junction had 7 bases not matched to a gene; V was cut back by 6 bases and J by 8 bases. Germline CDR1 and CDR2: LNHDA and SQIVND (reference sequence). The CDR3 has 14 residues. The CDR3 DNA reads TGTGCCAGTAGAATGGACAGGGGGAGGGATGAGCAGTTCTTC. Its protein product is CASRMDRGRDEQFF.

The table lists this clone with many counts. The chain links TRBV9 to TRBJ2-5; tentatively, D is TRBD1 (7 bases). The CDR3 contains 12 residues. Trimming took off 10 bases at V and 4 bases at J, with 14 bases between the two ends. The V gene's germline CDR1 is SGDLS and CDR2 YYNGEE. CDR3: CASRGAGETQYF. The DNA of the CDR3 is TGTGCCTCCAGGGGGGCGGGAGAGACCCAGTACTTC.

The CDR3 protein is CTSTAGLAGDRALDNEQFF. CDR3 DNA sequence: TGCACCAGCACCGCTGGACTAGCGGGGGACCGAGCCTTGGACAATGAGCAGTTCTTC. This chain links TRBV1 with TRBJ2-1; no check of the table's D call, TRBD2, against the DNA was made. TRBV1 represents a pseudogene. The CDR3 is made up of 19 amino acids.

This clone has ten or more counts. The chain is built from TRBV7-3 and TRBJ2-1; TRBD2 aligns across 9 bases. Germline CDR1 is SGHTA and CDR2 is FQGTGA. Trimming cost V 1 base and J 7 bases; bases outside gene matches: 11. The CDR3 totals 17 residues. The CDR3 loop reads CASSLRGGGGAANEQFF. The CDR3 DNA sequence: TGTGCCAGCAGCTTAAGGGGAGGCGGGGGGGCCGCAAATGAGCAGTTCTTC.